The 26 T cell receptor beta chains reported below all come from one sample, sequenced in a study of tumor-infiltrating lymphocytes in primary liver carcinoma. The authors made TCR beta cDNA from around 500 ng total RNA with a constant-region primer. For TCR beta, libraries were produced by three nested multiplex PCR rounds using slightly modified ARM-PCR. The first two PCR rounds used TRBV1-TRBV30 forward primers with a C-beta reverse primer, 10 cycles each. TCRdb processed the multiplex PCR reads anew with MiXCR; each CDR3 protein has one entry. The sample holds fewer than 110,000 distinct CDR3 sequences, about 62% seen once. Unsorted bulk tissue, about 19-30 mg of it, served as the source for co-extraction of RNA and DNA. The specimen sequenced was liver tumor tissue from sampling region 2. The subset is: tumor region T2, inferior pole. The receptors originated from a woman in her sixties with primary liver carcinoma and hepatitis B virus infection.

The chain combines TRBV6-5 with TRBJ2-1; TRBD2 aligns across 7 bases. TRBJ2-7 explains the end of the DNA better; the J call may be wrong. Germline CDR1 is MNHEY and CDR2 is SVGAGI. The CDR3 totals 16 residues. The CDR3 DNA sequence: TGTGCCAGCAGCCCGCGAGGGGCTAGCGGCTACAACGAGCAGTACTTC. Its translation is CASSPRGASGYNEQYF.

Notes on this clonotype: The CDR3 does not end in the conserved phenylalanine or tryptophan, so this is likely a read error. The limits of the CDR3 on the DNA are not certain, so only TCRdb's listed CDR3 is given. This chain joins TRBV11-2 and TRBJ2-5; TRBD2 was called by the table and not checked on the DNA. Germline V gene sequence: CDR1 SGHAT, CDR2 FQNNGV. The CDR3 numbers 16 amino acids, ends counted. The CDR3: CASSLRLAEYQETRYL.

This chain uses TRBV21-1 with TRBJ2-3; the table gives TRBD2 as D, unverified against the DNA. TRBV21-1 is annotated as a pseudogene. This CDR3 is 15 amino acids long. This CDR3 is CASSRPLQGPDTQYF. In DNA, the CDR3 is TGTGCCAGCAGCAGACCCCTGCAGGGCCCGGATACGCAGTATTTT.

Turning to this clonotype: Compared with germline, one end of the junction differs, possibly owing to a read error. The chain links TRBV4-1 to TRBJ2-1; D unresolved. CDR1 and CDR2 from the germline V gene are MGHRA and YSYEKL. The length of the CDR3 is 17 residues. CDR3 DNA sequence: TGCGCCAGCAGCCAAGGGGCTGTGGAAGGTTCCTTCAATGAGCAGTTCTTC. Encoded protein: CASSQGAVEGSFNEQFF.

CDR3: CAGNRAGAFGYTF. In DNA, the CDR3 is TGTGCCGGCAATCGCGCAGGGGCCTTTGGCTACACCTTC. The chain recombines TRBV12-3 or TRBV12-4 with TRBJ1-2; D perhaps matches TRBD1 (6 bases). Trimming stripped 11 bases from V and 7 bases from J, with 20 bases between. The CDR3 is made up of 13 amino acids.

Concerning this clonotype: Relative to the germline gene, one junction end is altered; a read error may explain this. This sequence joins TRBV11-1 and TRBJ2-7, with 7 bases fitting TRBD1. There are 15 residues in the CDR3. Germline V gene sequence: CDR1 SGHAT, CDR2 FQDESV (reference sequence). The DNA for the CDR3 is TGTGCTAGCAGCTACCTACAGGGGCTGTCCTACGAGCATTACTTC. Translation: CASSYLQGLSYEHYF.

To note about this clonotype: This could be a read error, since a much larger clone is one nucleotide away. The chain carries TRBV7-8 and TRBJ1-1, with TRBD1 matching over 10 bases. Germline V CDR1 and CDR2: SGHVS, FQNEAQ. The CDR3 totals 16 residues. This CDR3 is CASSLGTGGLDTGAFF. CDR3 in DNA: TGTGCCAGCAGCTTAGGGACAGGGGGGCTGGACACTGGAGCTTTCTTT.

Note on this clonotype: One end of the junction does not line up with germline, which may come from a read error. The chain has TRBV11-3 and TRBJ2-7, with D possibly TRBD2 on 6 matching bases. Germline V lookup: CDR1 SGHNT, CDR2 YENEEA. The CDR3 runs to 15 residues. In DNA form, the CDR3 reads TGTGCAAGCAGTTTAGAACCGGGCGGGGCCTGGGAGCAGTGCTTC. Protein: CASSLEPGGAWEQCF.

This clonotype was detected ten times or more. One end of the junction is discordant with germline, which a read error may explain. J is TRBJ2-5 and V is TRBV4-2; D may be TRBD2 (6 bases). The CDR3 has 15 amino acids. Germline V lookup: CDR1 LGHNA, CDR2 YNFKEQ. This CDR3 reads CASSPTPGAKETRYF. For the CDR3, the DNA is TGTGCCAGCAGCCCCACCCCGGGAGCAAAAGAGACCCGGTACTTC.

This clonotype was counted a few times. The chain couples TRBV20-1 to TRBJ2-7; 10 bases line up with TRBD2. Looked up from germline, CDR1 is DFQATT and CDR2 is SNEGSKA (reference sequence). With V trimmed by 3 bases and J by 5 bases, 10 bases remained unmatched. CDR3 length equals 15 residues. CDR3 bases: TGCAGTGCTAGTTCTAGCGGGAGTGTATTCCACGAGCAGTACTTC. The encoded protein is CSASSSGSVFHEQYF.

This clonotype came up many times. CDR3 nucleotide sequence: TGTGCCAGCAGTGAAAGGGGCAGGGGGCCCGAGCAGTACTTC. Its protein product is CASSERGRGPEQYF. The chain combines TRBV2 with TRBJ2-7, with 8 bases matching TRBD1. Looked up from germline, CDR1 is SNHLY and CDR2 is FYNNEI. The CDR3 runs 14 residues. J lost 6 bases, V lost 2 bases, and 6 bases had no gene match.

Note on this clonotype: Its ends do not fully match the called genes, so a read error is possible. The chain is built from TRBV12-3 or TRBV12-4 and TRBJ2-2; D uncertain. The CDR3 sequence is 13 residues long. CDR3: CASSLGNTRELFF. In DNA form, the CDR3 reads TGTGCCAGCAGTTTGGGTAACACCAGGGAGCTGTTTTTT.

As concerns this clonotype: The junction and the germline gene differ at one end; a read error may be behind it. The chain employs TRBV6-6 and TRBJ2-1, with 8 bases lining up with TRBD2. Germline CDR1 reads MNHNY; CDR2 reads SVGAGI (reference sequence). This CDR3 is built from 14 residues. CDR3 coding DNA: TGTGCCAGCAGTTCACTGGCGGGAGGCAATGAGCATTTCTTC. This encodes CASSSLAGGNEHFF.

About this clonotype: The conserved phenylalanine or tryptophan normally closing the CDR3 is absent here, so this likely arose from a read error. The J gene is TRBJ2-1, the V gene TRBV11-2, with D possibly TRBD2 on 5 matching bases. Trimming stripped 5 bases from V and 10 bases from J, with 18 bases between. The germline V gene has CDR1 SGHAT and CDR2 FQNNGV. The CDR3 spans 14 residues. The CDR3 spells CASSPDSMYREQFY. The DNA of the CDR3 is TGTGCCAGCAGCCCGGACTCGATGTATAGGGAGCAGTTCTAC.

A note on this clonotype: At one boundary the junction diverges from the germline segment, which might be a read error. The V gene is TRBV11-2, the J gene TRBJ2-1; the D gene is possibly TRBD2 (5 bases). Germline CDR1 SGHAT, CDR2 FQNNGV. This CDR3 comprises 14 residues. In DNA form, the CDR3 reads TGTGCCAGCAGTCCGGATTCGAGGTATAGGGAGCTGTTGTTC. Translating it yields CASSPDSRYRELLF.

The chain carries TRBV11-2 and TRBJ2-5; D remains unclear. The CDR3 loop spans 12 amino acids. Per germline, CDR1 SGHAT and CDR2 FQNNGV. Trimming pared 5 bases from V and 7 bases from J, leaving 11 bases between. In nucleotides, the CDR3 is TGTGCCAGCAGCATACAACACGGGACCCAGTACTTC. This gives the protein CASSIQHGTQYF.

A remark on this clonotype: The junction differs from germline at one of its ends, possibly a read error. The V and J genes are TRBV29-1 and TRBJ2-3; D is uncertain. Germline lookup yields CDR1 SQVTM and CDR2 ANQGSEA. The CDR3 consists of 14 residues. The CDR3 coding sequence is TGCGGCGTGATGTTACATGTTGGAGCAGATACGCAGTATTTT. Its translation: CGVMLHVGADTQYF.

This chain connects TRBV29-1 to TRBJ2-7, with D unclear. The CDR3 has 14 residues. Trimming took off 6 bases at V and 0 bases at J, with 15 bases between the two ends. Germline lookup yields CDR1 SQVTM and CDR2 ANQGSEA. The DNA of the CDR3 is TGCAGCGTGCATCAGAATTCGAGCTCCTACGAGCAGTACTTC. Translation: CSVHQNSSSYEQYF.

Of note for this clonotype: A read error may account for a junction end that differs from germline. The rearrangement links TRBV11-3 to TRBJ2-1; 8 bases agree with TRBD2. There are 18 residues in the CDR3. The germline V gene encodes CDR1 SGHNT and CDR2 YENEEA. As DNA, the CDR3 is TGTGCCAGCAGTTTAGGTCAAGGCGGGAGGTCCAGCTACAATGAGCAGTTCTTC. Amino acid sequence: CASSLGQGGRSSYNEQFF.

To note about this clonotype: Relative to the germline gene, one junction end is altered; a read error may explain this. The V and J genes are TRBV11-3 and TRBJ2-1; no clear D. Germline V CDR1 and CDR2: SGHNT, YENEEA. The CDR3 extends over 13 amino acids. CDR3 in DNA: TGTACCAGCAGTACCGGGCGCTACAATGAGCAGTTCTTC. It is translated as CTSSTGRYNEQFF. The complete variable domain, with remaining parts taken from reference TRBV11-3 and TRBJ2-1, reads EAGVVQSPRYKIIEKKQPVAFWCNPISGHNTLYWYLQNLGQGPELLIRYENEEAVDDSQLPKDRFSAERLKGVDSTLKIQPAELGDSAVYLCTSSTGRYNEQFFGPGTRLTVL.

With regard to this clonotype: A much larger clone differs from this one at a single base, so this may be a read error. The CDR3 sequence: CAIRGGANAGELFF. The CDR3 DNA reads as TGCGCCATCCGAGGGGGGGCGAACGCCGGGGAGCTGTTTTTT. The rearrangement joins TRBV5-1 to TRBJ2-2; D is possibly TRBD2 (7 bases). Germline V lookup: CDR1 SGHRS, CDR2 YFSETQ. There are 14 residues in the CDR3.

For this clonotype: A junction end diverges from the germline sequence, so it may reflect a read error. The rearrangement joins TRBV7-8 to TRBJ2-4, with 9 bases matching TRBD2. This CDR3 is built from 16 residues. Germline V gene sequence: CDR1 SGHVS, CDR2 FQNEAQ. CDR3: CASGLLGGRAEDIQYF. The DNA of the CDR3 is TGTGCCAGCGGCTTATTGGGCGGGAGGGCCGAGGACATTCAGTACTTC.

This clonotype was detected ten times or more. A clone one base away is much larger, so this may be a read error. The rearrangement links TRBV29-1 to TRBJ1-1; the D is unclear. Per germline, CDR1 SQVTM and CDR2 ANQGSEA. The CDR3 sequence is 14 residues long. As DNA, the CDR3 is TGCAGCGTTGAACAATCGGGTGGAAGGACTGAAGTTTTCTTT. It yields the protein CSVEQSGGRTEVFF.

Comments on this clonotype: This may arise from a read error, as a much more abundant clone is one base away. The CDR3 is CASCYSGVGEFF. The CDR3, as DNA: TGTGCCAGCTGTTATAGCGGGGTTGGGGAGTTCTTC. J is TRBJ2-1 and V is TRBV7-9; 8 bases line up with TRBD2. V trimming: 8 bases; J trimming: 14 bases; junction bases outside the gene matches: 11. The germline CDR1 and CDR2 sequences are SEHNR and FQNEAQ (reference sequence). This CDR3 has 12 amino acids.

This clonotype was counted at least ten times. The chain carries TRBV29-1 and TRBJ2-5; unclear D gene. Trimming cost V 8 bases and J 5 bases, with 12 bases left between them. Germline assignment: CDR1 SQVTM and CDR2 ANQGSEA. The CDR3 contains 11 residues. The CDR3 reads CSTRVGETQYF. In DNA, the CDR3 is TGCAGCACCAGAGTAGGGGAGACCCAGTACTTC.

In regard to this clonotype: The CDR3 ends on some other residue instead of the conserved phenylalanine or tryptophan, so this is likely a read error. The genes are TRBV4-2 and TRBJ2-3; tentatively, D is TRBD1 (6 bases). The CDR3 contains 15 residues. With 0 bases removed from V and 3 bases from J, the gap between germline ends came to 10 bases. Germline CDR1 and CDR2: LGHNA and YNFKEQ. The CDR3, as DNA: TGTGCCAGCAGCCAAGAGGCAAGGGGGACAGATACGCAGTATATT. This encodes CASSQEARGTDTQYI.